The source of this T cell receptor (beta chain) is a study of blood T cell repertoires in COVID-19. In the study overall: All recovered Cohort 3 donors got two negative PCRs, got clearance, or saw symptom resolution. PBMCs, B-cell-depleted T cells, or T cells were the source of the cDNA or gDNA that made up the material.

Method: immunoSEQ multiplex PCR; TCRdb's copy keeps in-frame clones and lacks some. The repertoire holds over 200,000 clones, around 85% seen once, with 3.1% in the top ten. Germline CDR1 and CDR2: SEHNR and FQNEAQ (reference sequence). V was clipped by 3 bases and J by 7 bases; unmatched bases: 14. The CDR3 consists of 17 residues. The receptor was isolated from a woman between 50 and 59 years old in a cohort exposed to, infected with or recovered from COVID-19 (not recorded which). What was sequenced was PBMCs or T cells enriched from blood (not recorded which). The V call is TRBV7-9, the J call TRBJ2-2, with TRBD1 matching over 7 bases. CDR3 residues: CASSLETGNPSGGELFF. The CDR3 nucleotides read TGTGCCAGCAGCTTGGAGACAGGGAACCCGAGCGGCGGGGAGCTGTTTTTT.